A selection of T cell receptor beta chains follows, all from one sample in a study of blood T cell repertoires in COVID-19. Using immunoSEQ multiplex PCR, the repertoire was profiled, and TCRdb retains in-frame clones only, with some absent. The sample has roughly 54,000 clones, over 75% seen once; the top ten hold 25% to 30%. The sample taken for sequencing was peripheral blood. Every receptor here comes from a human donor in a cohort sampled during active COVID-19. The CDR3 runs from the conserved cysteine through the conserved F or W. D genes are given only for firm matches.

j_call: TRBJ1-5; d_call: .; v_call: TRBV28; cdr3_aa: CASSLYQGSQPQHF
j_call: TRBJ2-1; d_call: TRBD2; v_call: TRBV6-4; cdr3_aa: CASSGTSGRVGAYNEQFF
j_call: TRBJ2-7; d_call: .; v_call: TRBV4-1; cdr3_aa: CASSQDLSFSYEQYF
j_call: TRBJ2-1; d_call: .; v_call: TRBV7-2; cdr3_aa: CASSLAFGAYNEQFF
j_call: TRBJ1-1; d_call: TRBD1; v_call: TRBV18; cdr3_aa: CASSPPGTGASRMNTEAFF
j_call: TRBJ2-6; d_call: TRBD2; v_call: TRBV10-3; cdr3_aa: CAISDLAGFSGANVLTF
j_call: TRBJ1-2; d_call: TRBD1; v_call: TRBV6-2/TRBV6-3; cdr3_aa: CASSPGQGERWYYGYTF
j_call: TRBJ1-1; d_call: TRBD1; v_call: TRBV6-6; cdr3_aa: CASSAAGGAFF
j_call: TRBJ2-7; d_call: .; v_call: TRBV27; cdr3_aa: CASGYKSVSYEQYF
j_call: TRBJ2-6; d_call: TRBD1; v_call: TRBV5-1; cdr3_aa: CASRETGAAGANVLTF
j_call: TRBJ2-6; d_call: TRBD1; v_call: TRBV28; cdr3_aa: CASSRTGGNSGANVLTF